This TCR beta chain stems from a study of graft-versus-host responses after intestinal transplantation listed by TCRdb under 2021. Looking at the study overall: The transplants that recipients got were multivisceral, liver-intestinal, or isolated intestinal. After intestinal transplantation, graft-versus-host and host-versus-graft alloreactive T cell clones in the graft, circulation and bone marrow were tracked using bulk TCR-beta CDR3 sequencing. The cohort enrolled about two dozen intestinal transplant recipients, one of whom was a retransplant, and a few patients without pretransplant specimens were excluded. Rather than being sequenced by the commercial service, samples from a few later patients were sequenced in-house on an Illumina MiSeq and processed with MiXCR. Every recipient was given anti-thymocyte globulin induction, then maintenance tacrolimus and steroids for approximately 3 years. To identify alloreactive clones, pre-transplant mixed lymphocyte reaction products were sequenced and then compared with unstimulated pre-transplant donor and recipient T cells. Donor T cell macrochimerism was defined as a peak of at least 4% donor T cells among recipient peripheral blood mononuclear cells. The paper's findings and limits, for the study overall: GvH clones were detected in recipient bone marrow, and some of these GvH clones were observed earlier in ileal mucosa or blood, consistent with an intestinal mucosal origin. Conclusions were limited by the relatively low number and heterogeneity of intestinal transplant patients. High GvH to HvG T cell clonal ratios were observed in the allografts of patients with donor T cell macrochimerism. Peak levels of circulating GvH clones were associated with declines in HvG clones early after transplant.

Libraries were made using the immunoSEQ multiplex PCR assay. In most patients, genomic DNA was isolated using the Qiagen DNeasy Blood and Tissue Kit and sent frozen to Adaptive Biotechnologies for TCR sequencing. Adaptive Biotechnologies carried out high-throughput TCR-beta CDR3 sequencing of genomic DNA for most patients. The source study handled its data this way. TCR sequencing data were retrieved from Adaptive's ImmunoSEQ software for roughly 20 patients, whereas a few other patients were processed with MiXCR and VDJtools. To correct CD4 versus CD8 sorting errors, sequences present in both subsets at a frequency ratio below 5:1 were removed. CDR3 nucleotide sequences shared between donor and recipient were removed because their origin could not be assigned. At least 2-fold expansion over unstimulated cells and a minimum CFSE-low frequency of 0.002% (template counts) or 0.001% (read counts) were required for clones to be classified as alloreactive. A clone was considered mappable if detected in the sequenced pre-transplant spleen, lymph node, or MLR CFSE-low populations of the donor or recipient. Cumulative frequency of alloreactive clones was calculated as a percentage of all sequences weighted by copy number. TCRdb took this table from immuneACCESS and kept in-frame rearrangements with V and J called. Such tables lack part of the clones; where checked against another copy, unresolved V genes explain under half of the gap, and the rest is unexplained. The V and J calls and clone size come from that table; D and trimming were worked out from the DNA. Present in this sample are roughly 100,000 clones, more than 85% of which were seen just once. The ten largest clones add up to more than 0.95% of the sample.

A word on this clone: Its antigen specificity is not known. No much larger clone is present one base from it, and per-base qualities are unavailable.

The CDR3 contains 14 residues, cysteine and phenylalanine counted. This entry keeps only the CDR3 DNA: 42 bases, framed from base 1. Germline trimming amounts to 3 bases on V and 5 bases on J, with 6 as the count of junction bases outside the gene matches. Reading the label with the study, this specimen's time point is: cells obtained before transplantation from donor or recipient. CD3+CD4+ and CD3+CD8+ populations were FACS-sorted from unstimulated pre-transplant donor and recipient cells taken from spleen or lymph nodes. The receptor comes from a human donor who received an intestinal transplant. The sample here was unstimulated CD8+ T cells sorted from spleen or lymph node cells, taken before intestinal transplant. The V gene is TRBV23-1 and the J gene is TRBJ1-2, and 7 junctional nucleotides match TRBD1. TRBV23-1 is flagged as an ORF with uncertain function. The sequenced DNA: TGCGCCAGCAGTCATCCACTGACAGGGTATGGCTACACCTTC. The resulting protein is CASSHPLTGYGYTF.